Listed below are T cell receptor beta chains from one sample, sequenced in a study of CD4+ T cells in melanoma. Here immunoSEQ multiplex PCR was the method, and the copy in TCRdb shows in-frame clones only, minus some. The table has 9,500 to 10,000 clones, around 70% seen once; the top ten hold roughly 16%. The sample taken for sequencing was cells from a culture (not recorded whether cultured in vitro). These receptors were taken from a human donor with melanoma. CDR3s include the opening cysteine and the closing phenylalanine or tryptophan. Each record gives: V gene, J gene, D gene, clone size, CDR3 protein, CDR3 DNA. The D gene is left open where the match is weak. The size field is filled for only some rows; it gives once, few, many or a size class.

TRBV18	TRBJ1-2	TRBD1	few	CASSPETGSNYGYTF	TGTGCCAGCTCACCCGAGACAGGGTCTAACTATGGCTACACCTTC
TRBV6-1	TRBJ2-1	TRBD1	.	CASTEGTGTGGYNEQFF	TGTGCCAGCACTGAGGGGACCGGGACAGGGGGCTACAATGAGCAGTTCTTC
TRBV7-9	TRBJ1-2	TRBD1	few	CASSLPTGGGYTF	TGTGCCAGCAGCTTACCGACAGGGGGGGGCTACACCTTC
TRBV5-4	TRBJ1-2	.	.	CASSLEMRTLTANYGYTF	TGTGCCAGCAGCTTGGAGATGCGAACCCTGACGGCTAACTATGGCTACACCTTC
TRBV5-5	TRBJ2-7	TRBD1	.	CASSLVSFAGTGSYEQYF	TGTGCCAGCAGCTTGGTGTCATTTGCCGGGACAGGCTCCTACGAGCAGTACTTC
TRBV5-1	TRBJ1-3	.	once	CASSLGPGDSGNTIYF	TGCGCCAGCAGCTTGGGGCCAGGGGATTCAGGAAACACCATATATTTT
TRBV18	TRBJ2-7	.	.	CASSRSGIPPYEQYF	TGTGCCAGCTCACGGTCAGGTATCCCGCCCTACGAGCAGTACTTC
TRBV5-4	TRBJ2-1	TRBD2	.	CASSLVRGGLEQFF	TGTGCCAGCAGCTTGGTCCGGGGGGGCCTTGAGCAGTTCTTC
TRBV2	TRBJ1-2	TRBD1	few	CASTAGGRGNYGYTF	TGTGCCAGCACGGCAGGGGGCCGGGGGAACTATGGCTACACCTTC
TRBV5-1	TRBJ2-1	TRBD1	.	CASSLTGDLYNEQFF	TGCGCCAGCAGCCTTACAGGGGACCTATACAATGAGCAGTTCTTC
TRBV30	TRBJ2-2	.	.	CAWEERFPNTGELFF	TGTGCCTGGGAGGAACGCTTCCCGAACACCGGGGAGCTGTTTTTT